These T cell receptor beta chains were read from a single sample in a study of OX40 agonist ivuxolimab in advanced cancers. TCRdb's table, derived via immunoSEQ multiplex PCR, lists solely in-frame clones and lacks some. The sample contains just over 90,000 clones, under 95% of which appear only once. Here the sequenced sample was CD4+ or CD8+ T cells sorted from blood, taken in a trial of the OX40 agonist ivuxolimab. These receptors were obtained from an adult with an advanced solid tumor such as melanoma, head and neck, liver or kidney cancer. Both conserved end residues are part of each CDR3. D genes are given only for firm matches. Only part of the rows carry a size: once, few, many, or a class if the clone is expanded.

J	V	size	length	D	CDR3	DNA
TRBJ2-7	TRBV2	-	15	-	CASTPRAVPTYEQYF	TGTGCCAGCACCCCGAGGGCGGTACCGACCTACGAGCAGTACTTC
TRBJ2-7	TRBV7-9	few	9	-	CASGYEQYF	TGTGCCAGCGGCTACGAGCAGTACTTC
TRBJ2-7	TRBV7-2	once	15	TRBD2	CASSLASSGRYEQYF	TGTGCCAGCAGCTTAGCGTCTAGCGGGCGCTACGAGCAGTACTTC
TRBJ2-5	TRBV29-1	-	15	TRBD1	CSVEGTGHWQETQYF	TGCAGCGTTGAGGGGACAGGGCATTGGCAAGAGACCCAGTACTTC
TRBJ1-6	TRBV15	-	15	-	CATSREQSNNSPLHF	TGTGCCACCAGCAGAGAACAGAGCAATAATTCACCCCTCCACTTT
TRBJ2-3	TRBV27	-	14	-	CASSLLGGADTQYF	TGTGCCAGCAGTTTACTAGGGGGGGCAGATACGCAGTATTTT
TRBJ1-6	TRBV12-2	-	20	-	CASRFNSGGETLSYNSPLHF	TGTGCAAGTCGCTTTAACTCAGGGGGCGAGACCCTCTCCTATAATTCACCCCTCCACTTT
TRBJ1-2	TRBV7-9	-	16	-	CASSLSSWQSYYGYTF	TGTGCCAGTAGCTTAAGTAGTTGGCAGAGTTACTATGGCTACACCTTC
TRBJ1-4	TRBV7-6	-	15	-	CASSDKGEGNEKLFF	TGTGCCAGCAGCGACAAGGGGGAGGGTAATGAAAAACTGTTTTTT
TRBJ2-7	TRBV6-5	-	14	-	CASSYSGALGEQYF	TGTGCCAGCAGTTACTCGGGGGCGCTCGGAGAGCAGTACTTC
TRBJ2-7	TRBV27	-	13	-	CASMGTSRYEQYF	TGTGCCAGCATGGGAACTAGCCGCTACGAGCAGTACTTC
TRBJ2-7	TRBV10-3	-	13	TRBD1	CAISERGPYEQYF	TGTGCCATCAGTGAGAGGGGGCCCTACGAGCAGTACTTC
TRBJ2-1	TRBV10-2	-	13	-	CASSEVRLSGQFF	TGCGCCAGCAGTGAAGTAAGGCTTAGCGGGCAGTTCTTC
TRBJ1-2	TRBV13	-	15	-	CASSLTGRGVLGYTF	TGTGCCAGCAGCTTGACGGGACGGGGGGTTTTAGGCTACACCTTC
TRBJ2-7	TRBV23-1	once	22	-	CASSQKTAGSGTVLCGSYEQYF	TGCGCCAGCAGTCAAAAGACTGCGGGGTCCGGGACAGTCCTTTGCGGGTCCTACGAGCAGTACTTC
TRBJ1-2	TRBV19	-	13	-	CASSPAPPGGYTF	TGTGCCAGTAGTCCCGCCCCTCCCGGGGGCTACACCTTC